This T cell receptor beta chain came from a study of blood T cell repertoires in COVID-19. Study as a whole: From T cells, B-cell-depleted T cells, or PBMCs came the material, which was cDNA or gDNA.

Looked up from germline, CDR1 is SGHRS and CDR2 is YFSETQ. The CDR3 covers 14 residues. The V and J ends lost 1 base and 5 bases respectively, with 12 bases between them. Sequenced by immunoSEQ multiplex PCR; TCRdb stores in-frame clones only, minus some. Altogether just under 150,000 clones are present, more than 75% being singletons, with the ten largest covering around 40%. This clonotype was obtained from a middle-aged man who had recovered from COVID-19. The material sequenced was peripheral blood. The rearrangement links TRBV5-1 to TRBJ2-5; D might be TRBD2 (6 bases). CDR3 nucleotides: TGCGCCAGCAGCTTGAATGGAGGGGATGAGACCCAGTACTTC. It yields the protein CASSLNGGDETQYF.